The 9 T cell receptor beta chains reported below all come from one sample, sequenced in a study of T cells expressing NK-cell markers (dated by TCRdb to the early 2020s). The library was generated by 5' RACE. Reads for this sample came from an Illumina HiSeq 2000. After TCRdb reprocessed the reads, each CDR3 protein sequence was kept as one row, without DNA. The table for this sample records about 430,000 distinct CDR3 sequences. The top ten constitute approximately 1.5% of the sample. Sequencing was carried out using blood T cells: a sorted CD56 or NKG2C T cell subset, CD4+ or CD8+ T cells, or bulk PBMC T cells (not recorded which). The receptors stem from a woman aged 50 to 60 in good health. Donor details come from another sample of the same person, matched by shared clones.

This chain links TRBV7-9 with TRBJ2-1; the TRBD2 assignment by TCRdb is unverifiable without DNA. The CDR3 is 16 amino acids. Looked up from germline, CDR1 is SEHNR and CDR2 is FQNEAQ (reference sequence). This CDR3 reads CASSNRPGRGGNEQFF.

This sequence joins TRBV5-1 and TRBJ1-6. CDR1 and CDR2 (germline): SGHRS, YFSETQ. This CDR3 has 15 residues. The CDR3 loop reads CASSLGTNRNSPLHF.

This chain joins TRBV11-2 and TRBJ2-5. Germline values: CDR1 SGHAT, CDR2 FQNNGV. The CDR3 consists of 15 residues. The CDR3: CASSLSRLLQETQYF.

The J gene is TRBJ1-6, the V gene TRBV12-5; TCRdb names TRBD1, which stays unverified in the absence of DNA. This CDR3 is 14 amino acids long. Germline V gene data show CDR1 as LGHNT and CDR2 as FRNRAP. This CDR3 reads CASGLGTNTSPLHF.

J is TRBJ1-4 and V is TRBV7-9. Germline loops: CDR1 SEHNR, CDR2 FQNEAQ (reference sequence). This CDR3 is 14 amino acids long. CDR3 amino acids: CASSLAREGEKLFF.

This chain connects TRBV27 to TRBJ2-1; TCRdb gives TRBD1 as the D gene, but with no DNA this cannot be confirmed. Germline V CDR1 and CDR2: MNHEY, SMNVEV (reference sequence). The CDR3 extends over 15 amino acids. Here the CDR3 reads CASSSGVVVENEQFF.

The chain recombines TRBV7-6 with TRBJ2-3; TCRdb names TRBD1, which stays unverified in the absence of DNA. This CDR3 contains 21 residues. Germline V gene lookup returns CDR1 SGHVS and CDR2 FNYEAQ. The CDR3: CASSLARGAMGRRLYTDTQYF. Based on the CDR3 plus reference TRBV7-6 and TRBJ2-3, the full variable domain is GAGVSQSPRYKVTKRGQDVALRCDPISGHVSLYWYRQALGQGPEFLTYFNYEAQQDKSGLPNDRFSAERPEGSISTLTIQRTEQRDSAMYRCASSLARGAMGRRLYTDTQYFGPGTRLTVL.

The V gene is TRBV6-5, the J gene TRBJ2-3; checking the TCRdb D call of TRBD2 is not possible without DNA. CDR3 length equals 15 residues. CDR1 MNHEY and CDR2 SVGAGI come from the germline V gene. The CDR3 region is CASSVAGRDGDTQYF.

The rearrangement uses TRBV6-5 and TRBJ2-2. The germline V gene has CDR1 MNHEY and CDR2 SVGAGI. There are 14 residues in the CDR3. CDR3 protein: CASRSLETTGELFF.